The 24 T cell receptor beta chains reported below all come from one sample, sequenced in a study of OX40 agonist ivuxolimab in advanced cancers. Method: immunoSEQ multiplex PCR; TCRdb's copy keeps in-frame clones and lacks some. The sample lists approximately 100,000 clones; over 75% were seen once. The specimen comprised CD4+ or CD8+ T cells sorted from blood, sampled in a trial of the OX40 agonist ivuxolimab. The source is an adult with an advanced solid tumor such as melanoma, head and neck, liver or kidney cancer.

V and J are TRBV28 and TRBJ1-3; 10 nucleotides line up with TRBD1. The germline V gene has CDR1 MDHEN and CDR2 SYDVKM. J was trimmed by 3 bases and V by 5 bases; bases with no gene match: 7. The CDR3 is 16 amino acids. In nucleotides, the CDR3 is TGTGCCAGCAGTCCTTTGGGACAGGGGATTGGAAACACCATATATTTT. Translated, it gives CASSPLGQGIGNTIYF. The whole variable domain, filled in from reference TRBV28 and TRBJ1-3, reads DVKVTQSSRYLVKRTGEKVFLECVQDMDHENMFWYRQDPGLGLRLIYFSYDVKMKEKGDIPEGYSVSREKKERFSLILESASTNQTSMYLCASSPLGQGIGNTIYFGEGSWLTVV.

The rearrangement joins TRBV6-1 to TRBJ2-7, with 7 positions matching TRBD1. Germline trimming cut 6 bases from V and 2 bases from J; bases unmatched to any gene: 10. Germline CDR1 and CDR2: MNHNS and SASEGT. The CDR3 consists of 15 residues. CDR3 bases: TGTGCCAGCAGCGATCCCGGGACAGTCACCTACGAGCAGTACTTC. Its protein product is CASSDPGTVTYEQYF.

The chain has TRBV7-9 and TRBJ2-3, with 9 positions matching TRBD2. Losses at the gene ends were 5 bases for V and 2 bases for J; bases not matched to a gene: 8. The length of the CDR3 is 16 residues. The germline CDR1 and CDR2 sequences are SEHNR and FQNEAQ (reference sequence). CDR3 sequence: CASSIRAGGPTDTQYF. In DNA form, the CDR3 reads TGTGCCAGCAGCATAAGAGCGGGAGGACCCACAGATACGCAGTATTTT.

This rearrangement joins TRBV5-6 to TRBJ2-7, with D maybe TRBD2 (5 bases). The length of the CDR3 is 14 residues. The germline gives CDR1 SGHDT, CDR2 YYEEEE. With 4 bases removed from V and 4 bases from J, the gap between germline ends came to 15 bases. The CDR3 loop is CASSPVGRGYEQYF. The CDR3 DNA is TGTGCCAGCAGCCCGGTAGGGCGAGGGTACGAGCAGTACTTC.

The rearrangement links TRBV7-2 to TRBJ2-1; unclear D gene. The CDR3 consists of 15 residues. The V gene lost 3 bases and the J gene lost 0 bases, with 9 bases spanning the gap. Germline loops: CDR1 SGHTA, CDR2 FQGNSA. CDR3 residues: CASSFKPSSYNEQFF. Here the CDR3 DNA reads TGTGCCAGCAGCTTTAAGCCTAGCTCCTACAATGAGCAGTTCTTC.

V usage is TRBV10-2 and J usage is TRBJ1-1; perhaps TRBD1 as D (5 bases). The CDR3 is 19 amino acids. The germline V gene has CDR1 WSHSY and CDR2 SAAADI. V dropped 3 bases and J dropped 0 bases, with 23 bases sitting between them. In nucleotides, the CDR3 is TGCGCCAGCAGTGACGGGGCCCGTCAGGGTGGTAAGCTGAACACTGAAGCTTTCTTT. This translates into CASSDGARQGGKLNTEAFF.

The chain combines TRBV4-1 with TRBJ2-1; tentative D call: TRBD1 (5 bases). Deletions cut 5 bases from V and 5 bases from J, with 19 bases between. The CDR3 contains 16 residues. Germline CDR1 is MGHRA and CDR2 is YSYEKL. The CDR3 DNA sequence: TGCGCCAGCAGCGGTGAAAGGGGTTCTCTTAACAATGAGCAGTTCTTC. It yields the protein CASSGERGSLNNEQFF.

The chain is built from TRBV9 and TRBJ2-5, with D uncertain. Trimming pared 3 bases from V and 9 bases from J, leaving 9 bases between. There are 11 residues in the CDR3. Germline V lookup: CDR1 SGDLS, CDR2 YYNGEE. Here the CDR3 reads CASSASRAQYF. CDR3 coding DNA: TGTGCCAGCAGCGCCTCAAGGGCCCAGTACTTC.

This chain joins TRBV2 and TRBJ2-2; 8 bases align to TRBD2. This CDR3 is built from 15 residues. V shed 5 bases, J shed 5 bases, and the junction held 7 bases outside the gene matches. Germline CDR1 is SNHLY and CDR2 is FYNNEI. The CDR3 DNA is TGTGCCAGCAGTTCCGCGGGAGGTGGGACCGGGGAGCTGTTTTTT. This encodes CASSSAGGGTGELFF.

The chain has TRBV7-2 and TRBJ1-2; unclear D gene. Trimming took off 5 bases at V and 5 bases at J, with 15 bases between the two ends. The CDR3 is made up of 14 amino acids. Germline V CDR1 and CDR2: SGHTA, FQGNSA. Here the CDR3 reads CASSPSGGLYGYTF. The CDR3 region has the DNA TGTGCCAGCAGCCCCTCGGGCGGCCTATATGGCTACACCTTC. The full variable domain, its missing parts supplied by reference TRBV7-2 and TRBJ1-2, is GAGVSQSPSNKVTEKGKDVELRCDPISGHTALYWYRQSLGQGLEFLIYFQGNSAPDKSGLPSDRFSAERTGGSVSTLTIQRTQQEDSAVYLCASSPSGGLYGYTFGSGTRLTVV.

The V call is TRBV5-1, the J call TRBJ2-3; 8 positions match TRBD2. The V gene end was trimmed by 4 bases and the J gene end by 0 bases; junction bases not matched to a gene: 4. Germline V gives CDR1 SGHRS, CDR2 YFSETQ. The length of the CDR3 is 15 residues. Written as DNA, the CDR3 is TGCGCCAGCAGCCAAAGCGGGAGCAGCACAGATACGCAGTATTTT. Translated: CASSQSGSSTDTQYF.

V and J are TRBV18 and TRBJ1-3, with a possible D match to TRBD1 (5 bases). Germline V lookup: CDR1 KGHSH, CDR2 LQKENI. With 1 base removed from V and 1 base from J, the gap between germline ends came to 11 bases. This CDR3 is 16 amino acids long. CDR3 in amino acids: CASSPRQGSSGNTIYF. The CDR3, as DNA: TGTGCCAGCTCACCACGGCAGGGTAGTTCTGGAAACACCATATATTTT.

This clone has only one observation. The CDR3, as DNA: TGTGCCAGCAGCTTGGAGGCGACAGTTAGCGGGGAGCTGTTTTTT. Translated, it gives CASSLEATVSGELFF. The rearrangement joins TRBV5-4 to TRBJ2-2; a possible D gene is TRBD1 (5 bases). With 0 bases removed from V and 7 bases from J, the gap between germline ends came to 13 bases. The CDR3 covers 15 residues. Germline V gene lookup returns CDR1 SGHNT and CDR2 YYREEE (reference sequence).

This clone was seen a few times. V gene TRBV29-1 combines with J gene TRBJ2-6; TRBD2 matches at 7 bases. In germline, CDR1 is SQVTM, CDR2 ANQGSEA. V lost 3 bases and J lost 0; bases outside the gene matches: 8. The CDR3 runs 17 residues. The CDR3 DNA reads TGCAGCGTTGATTTTTCGGGAGGAAGCTCTGGGGCCAACGTCCTGACTTTC. Translation: CSVDFSGGSSGANVLTF.

This chain links TRBV11-2 with TRBJ2-1; D ambiguous. The CDR3 spans 14 residues. Germline V lookup: CDR1 SGHAT, CDR2 FQNNGV. Trimming pared 1 base from V and 10 bases from J, leaving 14 bases between. In DNA, the CDR3 is TGTGCCAGCAGCTTAGTGGGGTCCGTCGGAGAGCAGTTCTTC. Its protein is CASSLVGSVGEQFF.

The V gene is TRBV19, the J gene TRBJ1-1; no definite D call. With 5 bases removed from V and 4 bases from J, the gap between germline ends came to 11 bases. This CDR3 spans 13 amino acids. Per germline, CDR1 LNHDA and CDR2 SQIVND (reference sequence). CDR3 DNA: TGTGCCAGTAGTGACGGTGGGTTCACTGAAGCTTTCTTT. Translation gives CASSDGGFTEAFF.

This clone appeared once. The V call is TRBV4-1, the J call TRBJ2-7; D possibly corresponds to TRBD2 (5 bases). V was pared by 0 bases and J by 3 bases, with 12 bases between. The CDR3 has 15 amino acids. Germline values: CDR1 MGHRA, CDR2 YSYEKL. The CDR3 sequence: CASSQDRASFYEQYF. In DNA, the CDR3 is TGCGCCAGCAGCCAAGATAGGGCTAGCTTCTACGAGCAGTACTTC.

This clone was recorded once. J is TRBJ2-1 and V is TRBV5-1; perhaps TRBD1 as D (6 bases). The CDR3 runs to 17 residues. V lost 4 bases to trimming and J lost 3 bases, with 20 bases between them. Germline V gives CDR1 SGHRS, CDR2 YFSETQ. The CDR3 region is CASSVSGTPSLYNEQFF. In nucleotides, the CDR3 is TGCGCCAGCAGCGTTTCAGGGACACCCTCCCTCTACAATGAGCAGTTCTTC.

This clone has only one observation. CDR3 residues: CASRTGDPRNEQFF. The CDR3 region has the DNA TGCGCCAGCAGGACGGGAGATCCCAGGAATGAGCAGTTCTTC. The rearrangement uses TRBV5-1 and TRBJ2-1, with D possibly matching TRBD2 (6 bases). There are 14 residues in the CDR3. Looked up from germline, CDR1 is SGHRS and CDR2 is YFSETQ. With 5 bases removed from V and 7 bases from J, the gap between germline ends came to 16 bases.

The V and J genes are TRBV5-6 and TRBJ2-3, with 11 bases that match TRBD2. The V and J ends lost 3 bases and 2 bases, in that order; junction bases with no gene match: 5. This CDR3 is 16 amino acids long. Germline CDR1 reads SGHDT; CDR2 reads YYEEEE. The CDR3 DNA reads TGTGCCAGCAGCTCAGGACTAGCGGGCCTCACAGATACGCAGTATTTT. Protein sequence: CASSSGLAGLTDTQYF.

The V call is TRBV30, the J call TRBJ2-1, with D possibly matching TRBD1 (5 bases). Trimming pared 0 bases from V and 7 bases from J, leaving 10 bases between. This CDR3 has 13 amino acids. Germline V gene lookup returns CDR1 GTSNPN and CDR2 SVGIG (reference sequence). The CDR3 bases are TGTGCCTGGAGTGTACCAGGGCGGAATGAGCAGTTCTTC. Protein: CAWSVPGRNEQFF.

V usage is TRBV2 and J usage is TRBJ2-2; 7 bases are shared with TRBD2. Germline assignment: CDR1 SNHLY and CDR2 FYNNEI. The CDR3 runs to 15 residues. J lost 1 base, V lost 6 bases, and 5 bases had no gene match. CDR3 in DNA: TGTGCCAGCAGGGCAGGGACTATGAACACCGGGGAGCTGTTTTTT. Protein sequence: CASRAGTMNTGELFF. Full variable domain (outside the CDR3, taken from reference TRBV2 and TRBJ2-2): EPEVTQTPSHQVTQMGQEVILRCVPISNHLYFYWYRQILGQKVEFLVSFYNNEISEKSEIFDDQFSVERPDGSNFTLKIRSTKLEDSAMYFCASRAGTMNTGELFFGEGSRLTVL.

V and J are TRBV6-5 and TRBJ2-5; 8 bases agree with TRBD2. V was pared by 6 bases and J by 2 bases, with 5 bases of the junction left unmatched. The CDR3 runs to 14 residues. Germline V gives CDR1 MNHEY, CDR2 SVGAGI. The CDR3 DNA reads as TGTGCCAGCAGGGACTTAGCGGGACAAGAGACCCAGTACTTC. Its translation: CASRDLAGQETQYF.

The chain couples TRBV29-1 to TRBJ2-7; D not certain. The CDR3 has 14 amino acids. Trimming stripped 6 bases from V and 1 base from J, with 16 bases between. Germline V gene lookup returns CDR1 SQVTM and CDR2 ANQGSEA. The CDR3 DNA sequence: TGCAGCGTGTCCGACTGGACGGAATCCTACGAGCAGTACTTC. Translating it yields CSVSDWTESYEQYF.